This section outlines one T cell receptor (beta chain) sequence together with its context. Its antigen is undetermined. Donors had nominal health at sampling but likely had unrecorded immune exposures. The data stem from a study of cytomegalovirus exposure and HLA in healthy donors. This CDR3 has 14 amino acids. The junction had 2 bases not matched to a gene; V was cut back by 2 bases and J by 4 bases. Per the germline V gene, CDR1 is SGHDT and CDR2 is YYEEEE. PCR amplification relied on 60 Vbeta primers (plus 13 Jbeta primers). Data came from immunoSEQ multiplex PCR; TCRdb stores just in-frame clones and leaves some out. The sample lists 140,000 to 150,000 clones, over 70% seen once, with approximately 6.3% in the top ten. Findings and caveats of the study: Reports indicate that TCR beta sequences accurately predicted the HLA-A and HLA-B alleles of most subjects. Researchers reported in a later analysis that a missense DCLRE1C variant was tied to TCR beta V- and J-gene trimming. Excluded: some indistinguishable V segments such as TRBV6-2 and TRBV6-3.

The genes are TRBV5-6 and TRBJ2-1; 8 nucleotides align to TRBD1. This receptor was taken from a woman aged 40 to 50 in good health and CMV-seropositive. Source material: PBMCs. The CDR3 reads CASSLQGGYNEQFF. The CDR3 DNA reads as TGTGCCAGCAGCTTACAGGGGGGTTACAATGAGCAGTTCTTC. Full variable domain (rest looked up from reference TRBV5-6 and TRBJ2-1): DAGVTQSPTHLIKTRGQQVTLRCSPKSGHDTVSWYQQALGQGPQFIFQYYEEEERQRGNFPDRFSGHQFPNYSSELNVNALLLGDSALYLCASSLQGGYNEQFFGPGTRLTVL.